Here is one TCR beta chain with its context. V dropped 3 bases and J dropped 13 bases, with 13 bases sitting between them. Germline V lookup: CDR1 MGHRA, CDR2 YSYEKL. The CDR3 spans 12 residues. Terminally differentiated effector memory CD45RA+ cells were excluded from the naive CD8 cells, which were CD45RO-negative and positively selected for CCR7. This table comes from immunoSEQ multiplex PCR, and its TCRdb copy is limited to in-frame clones, with some not included. The sample shows 2 million to 2.5 million clones, roughly 91% of them seen only once. The sample originates from a study of shared clonotypes between healthy human individuals.

This sequence originates from a man aged 18 to 35 in good health. Some clones in this sample may be carry-over from other donors' samples. This chain uses TRBV4-1 with TRBJ2-1; tentatively, D is TRBD1 (5 bases). The sequencing input was naive CD8+ T cells from PBMCs. CDR3 protein: CASSHDSWGQFF. The DNA for the CDR3 is TGCGCCAGCAGCCACGACAGTTGGGGTCAGTTCTTC.